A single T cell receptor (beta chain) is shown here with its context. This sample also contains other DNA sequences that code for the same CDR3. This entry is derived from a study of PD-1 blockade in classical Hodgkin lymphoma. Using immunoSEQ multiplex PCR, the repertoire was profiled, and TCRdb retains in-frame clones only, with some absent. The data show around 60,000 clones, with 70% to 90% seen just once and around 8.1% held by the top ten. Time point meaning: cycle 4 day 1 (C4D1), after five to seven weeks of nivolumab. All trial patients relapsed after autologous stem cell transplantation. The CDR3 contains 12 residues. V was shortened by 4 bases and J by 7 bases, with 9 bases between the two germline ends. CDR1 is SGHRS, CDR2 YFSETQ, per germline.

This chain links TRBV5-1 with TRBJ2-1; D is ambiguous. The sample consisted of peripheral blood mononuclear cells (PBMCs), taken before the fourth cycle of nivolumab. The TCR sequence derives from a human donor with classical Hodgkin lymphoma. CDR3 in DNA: TGCGCCAGCAGCGTCCAAGGGAATGAGCAGTTCTTC. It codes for CASSVQGNEQFF.